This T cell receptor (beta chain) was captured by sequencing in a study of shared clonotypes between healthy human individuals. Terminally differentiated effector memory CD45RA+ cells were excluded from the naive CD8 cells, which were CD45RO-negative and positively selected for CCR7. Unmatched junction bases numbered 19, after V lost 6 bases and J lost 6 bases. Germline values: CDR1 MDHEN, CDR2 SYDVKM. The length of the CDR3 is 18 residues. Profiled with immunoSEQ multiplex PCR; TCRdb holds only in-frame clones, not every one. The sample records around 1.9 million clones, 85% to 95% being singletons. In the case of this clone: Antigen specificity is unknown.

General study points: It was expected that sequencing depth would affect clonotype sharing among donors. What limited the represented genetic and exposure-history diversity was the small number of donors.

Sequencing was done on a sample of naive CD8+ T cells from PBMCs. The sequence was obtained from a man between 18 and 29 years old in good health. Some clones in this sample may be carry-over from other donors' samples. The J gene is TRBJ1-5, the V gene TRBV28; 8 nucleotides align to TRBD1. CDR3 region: CASRRTLAGQGSGQPQHF. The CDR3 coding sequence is TGTGCCAGCAGGCGTACCCTCGCAGGACAGGGCAGCGGTCAGCCCCAGCATTTT.